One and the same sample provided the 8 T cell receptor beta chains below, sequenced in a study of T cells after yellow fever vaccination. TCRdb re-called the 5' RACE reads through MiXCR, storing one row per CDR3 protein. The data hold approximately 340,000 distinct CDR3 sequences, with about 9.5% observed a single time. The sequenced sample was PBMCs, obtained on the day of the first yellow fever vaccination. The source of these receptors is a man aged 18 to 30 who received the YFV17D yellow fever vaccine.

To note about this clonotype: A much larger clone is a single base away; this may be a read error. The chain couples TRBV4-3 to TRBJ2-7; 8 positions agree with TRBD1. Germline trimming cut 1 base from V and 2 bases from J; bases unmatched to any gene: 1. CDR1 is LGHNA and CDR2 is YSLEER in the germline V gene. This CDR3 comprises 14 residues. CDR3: CASSQGTGPYEQYF. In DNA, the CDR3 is TGCGCCAGCAGCCAAGGGACAGGGCCCTACGAGCAGTACTTC.

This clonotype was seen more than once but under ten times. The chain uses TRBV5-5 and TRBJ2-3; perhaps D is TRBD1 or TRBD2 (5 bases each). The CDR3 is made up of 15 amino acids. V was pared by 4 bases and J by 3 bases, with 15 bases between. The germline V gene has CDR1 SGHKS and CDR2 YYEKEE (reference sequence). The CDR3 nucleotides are TGTGCCAGCAGCCTGACGGGACCGCATACAGATACGCAGTATTTT. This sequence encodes CASSLTGPHTDTQYF.

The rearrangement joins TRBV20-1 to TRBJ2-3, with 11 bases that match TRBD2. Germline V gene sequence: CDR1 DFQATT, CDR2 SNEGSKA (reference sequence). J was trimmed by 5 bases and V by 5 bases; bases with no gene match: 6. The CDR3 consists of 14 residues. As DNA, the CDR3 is TGCAGTGCTGGTAGCGGGGGGGCGTTAGATACGCAGTATTTT. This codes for CSAGSGGALDTQYF.

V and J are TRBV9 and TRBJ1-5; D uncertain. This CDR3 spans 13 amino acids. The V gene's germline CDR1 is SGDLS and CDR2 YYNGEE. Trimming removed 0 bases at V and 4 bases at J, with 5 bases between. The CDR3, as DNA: TGTGCCAGCAGCGTAGACTGGAATCAGCCCCAGCATTTT. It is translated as CASSVDWNQPQHF.

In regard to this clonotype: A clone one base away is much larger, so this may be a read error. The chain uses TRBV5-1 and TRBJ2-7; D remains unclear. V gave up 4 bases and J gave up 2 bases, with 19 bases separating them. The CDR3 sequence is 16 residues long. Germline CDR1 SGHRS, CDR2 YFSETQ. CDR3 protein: CASSPRLHEATYEQYF. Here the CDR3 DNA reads TGCGCCAGCAGCCCACGACTCCACGAGGCCACCTACGAGCAGTACTTC.

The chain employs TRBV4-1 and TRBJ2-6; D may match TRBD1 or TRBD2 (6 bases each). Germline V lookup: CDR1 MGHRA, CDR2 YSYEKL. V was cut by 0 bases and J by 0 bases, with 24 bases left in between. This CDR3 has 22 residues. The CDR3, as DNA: TGCGCCAGCAGCCAAGATCGTTTTATTCACCGGGGGCTCCTCTCTGGGGCCAACGTCCTGACTTTC. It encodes CASSQDRFIHRGLLSGANVLTF.

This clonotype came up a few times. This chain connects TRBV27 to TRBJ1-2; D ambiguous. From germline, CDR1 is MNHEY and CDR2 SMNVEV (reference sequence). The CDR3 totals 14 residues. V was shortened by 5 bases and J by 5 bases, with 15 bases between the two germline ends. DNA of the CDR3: TGTGCCAGCAGTGCCACTACGAACAGTTATGGCTACACCTTC. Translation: CASSATTNSYGYTF.

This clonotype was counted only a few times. CDR3: CATGTSGDQETQYF. CDR3 in DNA: TGTGCCACGGGGACTAGCGGGGACCAAGAGACCCAGTACTTC. The chain couples TRBV10-3 to TRBJ2-5; 13 bases agree with TRBD2. V was clipped by 10 bases and J by 0 bases; unmatched bases: 2. CDR1 is ENHRY, CDR2 SYGVKD, per germline. The CDR3 extends over 14 amino acids.